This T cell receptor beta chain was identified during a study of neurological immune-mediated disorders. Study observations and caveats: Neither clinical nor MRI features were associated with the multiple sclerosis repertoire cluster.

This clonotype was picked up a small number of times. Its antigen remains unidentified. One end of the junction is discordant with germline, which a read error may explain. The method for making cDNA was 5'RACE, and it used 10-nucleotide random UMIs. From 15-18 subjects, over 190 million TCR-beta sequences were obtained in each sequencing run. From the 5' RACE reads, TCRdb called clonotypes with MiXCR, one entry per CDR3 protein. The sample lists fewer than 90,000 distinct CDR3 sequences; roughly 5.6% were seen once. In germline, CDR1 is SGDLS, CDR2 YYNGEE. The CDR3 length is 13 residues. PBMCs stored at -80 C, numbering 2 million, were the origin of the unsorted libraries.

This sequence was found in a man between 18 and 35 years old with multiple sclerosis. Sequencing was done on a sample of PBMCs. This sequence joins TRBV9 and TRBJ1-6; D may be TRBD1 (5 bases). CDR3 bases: TGTGCCAGCAGCGTAGCGACAGATCCACCCCTCAACTTT. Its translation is CASSVATDPPLNF.